Each of the 6 T cell receptor beta chains below was sequenced from the same sample in a study of shared T cell receptors in the human thymus. The protocol was immunoSEQ multiplex PCR, while the TCRdb copy is restricted to in-frame clones and leaves out a portion. In the table there are roughly 550,000 clones, around three quarters of which are singletons. The data were also submitted as part of a second study, on human thymus T cells.

Sequencing used thymocytes. Every receptor here comes from a boy in the first two years of life with a congenital heart defect.

This clone was counted between two and nine times. The gene calls are TRBV18 and TRBJ2-7; D remains ambiguous. Germline CDR1 and CDR2: KGHSH and LQKENI. This CDR3 has 12 residues. Trimming cost V 5 bases and J 5 bases, with 10 bases left between them. The CDR3 DNA follows: TGTGCCAGCTCAGCATTCGAGAACGAGCAGTACTTC. Translating gives CASSAFENEQYF.

This rearrangement joins TRBV2 to TRBJ2-1; TRBD2 aligns across 9 bases. V gave up 6 bases and J gave up 7 bases; unmatched junction bases: 13. Germline V lookup: CDR1 SNHLY, CDR2 FYNNEI. The CDR3 runs to 16 residues. The CDR3 coding sequence is TGTGCCAGCAGCCCCAACCAGCGGGAGGTGGAGAATGAGCAGTTCTTC. Translation: CASSPNQREVENEQFF.

The chain couples TRBV12-5 to TRBJ1-2; 8 bases line up with TRBD1. The junction had 10 bases not matched to a gene; V was cut back by 0 bases and J by 7 bases. CDR3 length equals 16 residues. Germline V gives CDR1 LGHNT, CDR2 FRNRAP. The CDR3 DNA reads as TGTGCTAGTGGTTTGGTAGGGACAGGCCCTCGGACTGGCTACACCTTC. Translation gives CASGLVGTGPRTGYTF.

The chain carries TRBV5-6 and TRBJ2-7, with D uncertain. V lost 4 bases and J lost 3, with 11 bases in between. Germline-derived CDR1 and CDR2 are SGHDT and YYEEEE. The CDR3 sequence is 13 residues long. The CDR3 coding sequence is TGTGCCAGCAGCCTTCCCTCGGGCTACGAGCAGTACTTC. This sequence encodes CASSLPSGYEQYF.

The chain combines TRBV9 with TRBJ2-1, with 8 bases identical to TRBD2. The germline V gene has CDR1 SGDLS and CDR2 YYNGEE. V gave up 4 bases and J gave up 4 bases; unmatched junction bases: 7. This CDR3 comprises 15 residues. In nucleotides, the CDR3 is TGTGCCAGCAGCCCGGAGGGACTAGGTTACAATGAGCAGTTCTTC. Encoded protein: CASSPEGLGYNEQFF. Complete variable domain (other parts from reference TRBV9 and TRBJ2-1): DSGVTQTPKHLITATGQRVTLRCSPRSGDLSVYWYQQSLDQGLQFLIQYYNGEERAKGNILERFSAQQFPDLHSELNLSSLELGDSALYFCASSPEGLGYNEQFFGPGTRLTVL.

The chain employs TRBV15 and TRBJ1-3, with D possibly matching TRBD1 (6 bases). Trimming removed 1 base at V and 0 bases at J, with 13 bases between. The CDR3 contains 17 residues. Germline lookup yields CDR1 LNHNV and CDR2 YYDKDF (reference sequence). The CDR3 DNA is TGTGCCACCAGCAGAGGACAGGACCCACTCTCTGGAAACACCATATATTTT. Its translation is CATSRGQDPLSGNTIYF.